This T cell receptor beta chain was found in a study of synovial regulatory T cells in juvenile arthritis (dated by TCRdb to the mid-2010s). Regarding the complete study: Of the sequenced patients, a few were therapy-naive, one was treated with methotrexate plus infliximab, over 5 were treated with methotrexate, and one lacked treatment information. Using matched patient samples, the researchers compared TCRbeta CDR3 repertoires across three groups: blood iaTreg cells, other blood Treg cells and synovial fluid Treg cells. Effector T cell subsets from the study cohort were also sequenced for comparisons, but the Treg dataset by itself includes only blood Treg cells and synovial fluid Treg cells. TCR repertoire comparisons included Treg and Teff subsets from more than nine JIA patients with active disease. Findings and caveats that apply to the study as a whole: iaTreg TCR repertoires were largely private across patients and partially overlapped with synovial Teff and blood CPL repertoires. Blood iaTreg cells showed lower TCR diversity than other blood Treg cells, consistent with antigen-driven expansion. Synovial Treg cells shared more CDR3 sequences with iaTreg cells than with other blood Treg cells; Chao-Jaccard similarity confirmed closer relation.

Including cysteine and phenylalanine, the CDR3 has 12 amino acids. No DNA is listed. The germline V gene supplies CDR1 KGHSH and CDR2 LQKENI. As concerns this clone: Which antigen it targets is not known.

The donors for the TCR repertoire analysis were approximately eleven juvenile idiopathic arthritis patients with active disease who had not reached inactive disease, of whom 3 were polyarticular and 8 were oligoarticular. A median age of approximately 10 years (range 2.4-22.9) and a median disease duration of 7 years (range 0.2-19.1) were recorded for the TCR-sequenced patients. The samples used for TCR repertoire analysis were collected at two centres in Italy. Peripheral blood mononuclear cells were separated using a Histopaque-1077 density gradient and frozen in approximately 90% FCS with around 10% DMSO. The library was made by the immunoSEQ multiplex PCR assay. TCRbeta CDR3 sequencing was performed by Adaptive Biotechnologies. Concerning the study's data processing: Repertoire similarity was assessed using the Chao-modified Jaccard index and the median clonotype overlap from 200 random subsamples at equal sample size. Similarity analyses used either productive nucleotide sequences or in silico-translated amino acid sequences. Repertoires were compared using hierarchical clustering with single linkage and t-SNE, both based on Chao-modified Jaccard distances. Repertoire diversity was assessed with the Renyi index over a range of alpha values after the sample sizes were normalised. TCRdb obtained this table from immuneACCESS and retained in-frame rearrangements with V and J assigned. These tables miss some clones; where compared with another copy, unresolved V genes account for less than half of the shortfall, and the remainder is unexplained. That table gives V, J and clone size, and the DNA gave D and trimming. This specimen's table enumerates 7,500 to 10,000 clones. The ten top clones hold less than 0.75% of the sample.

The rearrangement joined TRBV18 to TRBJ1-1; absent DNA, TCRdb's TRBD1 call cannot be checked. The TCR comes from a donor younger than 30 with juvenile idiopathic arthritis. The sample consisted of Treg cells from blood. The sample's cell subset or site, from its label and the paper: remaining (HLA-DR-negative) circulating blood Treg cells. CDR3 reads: CASSRDRVDAFF.